This is a list of T cell receptor beta chains from one sample in a study of CD8+ T cells in alopecia areata. Some clones are missing from TCRdb's copy, which holds only in-frame ones; the method was immunoSEQ multiplex PCR. Among roughly 200,000 clones listed, 50% to 70% were seen once. Specimen: CD4+ T cells sorted from blood, collected at week 0. These receptor sequences come from a human donor with alopecia areata. CDR3s include the opening cysteine and the closing phenylalanine or tryptophan. A D gene is named only where the DNA matches it firmly. For some rows the clone size is stated as once, few or many, or as a class when expanded; others skip it.

d_gene: .; abundance: medium-sized; v_gene: TRBV2; j_gene: TRBJ2-7; CDR3aa: CATTTGYEQYF; CDR3nt: TGTGCCACCACTACGGGCTACGAGCAGTACTTC
d_gene: .; abundance: .; v_gene: TRBV6-5; j_gene: TRBJ2-2; CDR3aa: CASSYTTSNTGELFF; CDR3nt: TGTGCCAGCAGTTATACCACCTCGAACACCGGGGAGCTGTTTTTT
d_gene: TRBD2; abundance: .; v_gene: TRBV2; j_gene: TRBJ2-1; CDR3aa: CASTTSGGFGEQFF; CDR3nt: TGTGCCAGCACAACTAGCGGGGGGTTTGGTGAGCAGTTCTTC
d_gene: TRBD1; abundance: .; v_gene: TRBV6-5; j_gene: TRBJ2-2; CDR3aa: CASSYSTGGTGELFF; CDR3nt: TGTGCCAGCAGTTACTCCACAGGGGGTACCGGGGAGCTGTTTTTT
d_gene: TRBD1; abundance: .; v_gene: TRBV27; j_gene: TRBJ2-7; CDR3aa: CASSSLARGLNEQYF; CDR3nt: TGTGCCAGCAGTTCGTTAGCCAGGGGGCTAAACGAGCAGTACTTC
d_gene: .; abundance: few; v_gene: TRBV27; j_gene: TRBJ1-3; CDR3aa: CASSYQGRSGNTIYF; CDR3nt: TGTGCCAGCAGTTATCAGGGCAGGTCTGGAAACACCATATATTTT
d_gene: TRBD2; abundance: .; v_gene: TRBV30; j_gene: TRBJ2-3; CDR3aa: CAWKLAGLTDTQYF; CDR3nt: TGTGCCTGGAAGCTAGCGGGGTTGACAGATACGCAGTATTTT
d_gene: .; abundance: few; v_gene: TRBV27; j_gene: TRBJ1-2; CDR3aa: CASSAYTAGIGYTF; CDR3nt: TGTGCCAGCAGTGCCTACACAGCGGGGATCGGCTACACCTTC
d_gene: .; abundance: .; v_gene: TRBV9; j_gene: TRBJ2-1; CDR3aa: CASSVEVLNNEQFF; CDR3nt: TGTGCCAGCAGCGTAGAAGTGTTGAACAATGAGCAGTTCTTC
d_gene: TRBD1; abundance: many; v_gene: TRBV11-2; j_gene: TRBJ1-6; CDR3aa: CASSTGQGQGNSPLHF; CDR3nt: TGTGCCAGCAGCACGGGACAGGGGCAGGGTAATTCACCCCTCCACTTT
d_gene: TRBD2; abundance: .; v_gene: TRBV29-1; j_gene: TRBJ2-3; CDR3aa: CSVEGIAGVIDTQYF; CDR3nt: TGCAGCGTTGAAGGGATAGCGGGGGTAATAGATACGCAGTATTTT
d_gene: TRBD2; abundance: .; v_gene: TRBV7-7; j_gene: TRBJ2-7; CDR3aa: CASSPAPRGRTYEQYF; CDR3nt: TGTGCCAGCAGCCCCGCCCCGCGGGGGAGAACTTACGAGCAGTACTTC
d_gene: .; abundance: few; v_gene: TRBV19; j_gene: TRBJ1-2; CDR3aa: CASSISVYGYTF; CDR3nt: TGTGCCAGTAGTATATCAGTCTATGGCTACACCTTC
d_gene: .; abundance: .; v_gene: TRBV11-2; j_gene: TRBJ1-6; CDR3aa: CASSLVKSSPLHF; CDR3nt: TGTGCCAGCAGCTTAGTCAAGAGTTCACCCCTCCACTTT
d_gene: .; abundance: .; v_gene: TRBV29-1; j_gene: TRBJ1-2; CDR3aa: CSVEGIPNYGYTF; CDR3nt: TGCAGCGTTGAGGGGATCCCTAACTATGGCTACACCTTC
d_gene: .; abundance: once; v_gene: TRBV7-2; j_gene: TRBJ2-7; CDR3aa: CASSTTRKPYEQYF; CDR3nt: TGTGCCAGCAGCACAACACGGAAGCCCTACGAGCAGTACTTC
d_gene: .; abundance: few; v_gene: TRBV7-2; j_gene: TRBJ2-1; CDR3aa: CASSPQAGSYNEQFF; CDR3nt: TGTGCCAGCAGCCCTCAAGCGGGCTCCTACAATGAGCAGTTCTTC
d_gene: .; abundance: .; v_gene: TRBV29-1; j_gene: TRBJ1-2; CDR3aa: CSVDNFPRGYTF; CDR3nt: TGCAGCGTTGATAATTTTCCGAGAGGCTACACCTTC
d_gene: .; abundance: .; v_gene: TRBV29-1; j_gene: TRBJ1-2; CDR3aa: CSVGVTNYGYTF; CDR3nt: TGCAGCGTTGGGGTCACTAACTATGGCTACACCTTC
d_gene: TRBD1; abundance: .; v_gene: TRBV29-1; j_gene: TRBJ1-2; CDR3aa: CSVGDRGTNYGYTF; CDR3nt: TGCAGCGTTGGAGACAGGGGAACCAACTATGGCTACACCTTC
d_gene: .; abundance: few; v_gene: TRBV29-1; j_gene: TRBJ2-7; CDR3aa: CSVGTRYEQYF; CDR3nt: TGCAGCGTTGGGACACGCTACGAGCAGTACTTC
d_gene: .; abundance: .; v_gene: TRBV29-1; j_gene: TRBJ2-3; CDR3aa: CSVEFFVGDTQYF; CDR3nt: TGCAGCGTTGAATTTTTTGTGGGAGATACGCAGTATTTT
d_gene: .; abundance: .; v_gene: TRBV28; j_gene: TRBJ2-7; CDR3aa: CASSLRPVLAGALREQYF; CDR3nt: TGTGCCAGCAGTTTGAGGCCCGTCCTGGCGGGGGCCCTAAGGGAGCAGTACTTC
d_gene: TRBD1; abundance: .; v_gene: TRBV25-1; j_gene: TRBJ2-7; CDR3aa: CASSFSPGQGAGDEQYF; CDR3nt: TGTGCCAGCAGTTTCTCTCCGGGACAGGGGGCCGGGGACGAGCAGTACTTC
d_gene: .; abundance: .; v_gene: TRBV28; j_gene: TRBJ2-7; CDR3aa: CASSFALTYEQYF; CDR3nt: TGTGCCAGCAGTTTTGCGTTAACCTACGAGCAGTACTTC
d_gene: .; abundance: few; v_gene: TRBV30; j_gene: TRBJ2-3; CDR3aa: CAWAGVLNTDTQYF; CDR3nt: TGTGCCTGGGCCGGGGTCCTCAACACAGATACGCAGTATTTT
d_gene: .; abundance: .; v_gene: TRBV30; j_gene: TRBJ1-6; CDR3aa: CAWSNGDGRYSPLHF; CDR3nt: TGTGCCTGGAGCAATGGGGACGGGAGGTATTCACCCCTCCACTTT
d_gene: .; abundance: .; v_gene: TRBV30; j_gene: TRBJ1-2; CDR3aa: CAWSPDRKYGYTF; CDR3nt: TGTGCCTGGAGTCCGGACAGAAAGTATGGCTACACCTTC
d_gene: .; abundance: .; v_gene: TRBV30; j_gene: TRBJ2-7; CDR3aa: CAWSAGAPREQYF; CDR3nt: TGTGCCTGGAGTGCAGGGGCCCCCAGAGAACAGTACTTC
d_gene: .; abundance: few; v_gene: TRBV29-1; j_gene: TRBJ2-5; CDR3aa: CSVEPRETQYF; CDR3nt: TGCAGCGTTGAGCCACGAGAGACCCAGTACTTC
d_gene: TRBD1; abundance: .; v_gene: TRBV7-2; j_gene: TRBJ2-1; CDR3aa: CASSLGSGGVSYNEQFF; CDR3nt: TGTGCCAGCAGCTTAGGTTCAGGGGGCGTCTCCTACAATGAGCAGTTCTTC
d_gene: TRBD1; abundance: .; v_gene: TRBV2; j_gene: TRBJ1-1; CDR3aa: CASSGTGVNTEAFF; CDR3nt: TGTGCCAGCAGTGGGACAGGGGTGAACACTGAAGCTTTCTTT
d_gene: TRBD1; abundance: .; v_gene: TRBV6-5; j_gene: TRBJ1-6; CDR3aa: CASSLEGGQGVTPLHF; CDR3nt: TGTGCCAGCAGTTTAGAAGGAGGACAGGGGGTTACACCCCTCCACTTT
d_gene: .; abundance: .; v_gene: TRBV7-2; j_gene: TRBJ2-7; CDR3aa: CASSTGYEQYF; CDR3nt: TGTGCCAGCAGCACGGGCTACGAGCAGTACTTC
d_gene: .; abundance: few; v_gene: TRBV7-2; j_gene: TRBJ1-1; CDR3aa: CASSLDSGENTEAFF; CDR3nt: TGTGCCAGCAGCTTAGATTCAGGGGAGAACACTGAAGCTTTCTTT
d_gene: TRBD1; abundance: .; v_gene: TRBV29-1; j_gene: TRBJ1-1; CDR3aa: CSVRDRGQHTEAFF; CDR3nt: TGCAGCGTCCGGGACAGGGGGCAGCACACTGAAGCTTTCTTT
d_gene: TRBD1; abundance: once; v_gene: TRBV29-1; j_gene: TRBJ2-5; CDR3aa: CSVGQGETQYF; CDR3nt: TGCAGCGTGGGACAGGGAGAGACCCAGTACTTC
d_gene: .; abundance: .; v_gene: TRBV5-6; j_gene: TRBJ2-1; CDR3aa: CASSFQGAYNEQFF; CDR3nt: TGTGCCAGCAGCTTCCAGGGAGCCTACAATGAGCAGTTCTTC
d_gene: .; abundance: .; v_gene: TRBV30; j_gene: TRBJ1-1; CDR3aa: CAWTRFLEVFF; CDR3nt: TGTGCCTGGACACGGTTTCTGGAAGTTTTCTTT
d_gene: .; abundance: .; v_gene: TRBV11-1; j_gene: TRBJ1-2; CDR3aa: CASSLNTELYGYTF; CDR3nt: TGTGCCAGCAGCTTAAATACAGAGCTCTATGGCTACACCTTC
d_gene: TRBD2; abundance: .; v_gene: TRBV7-2; j_gene: TRBJ2-5; CDR3aa: CASSRQSGVGETQYF; CDR3nt: TGTGCCAGCAGTCGTCAGAGCGGGGTGGGAGAGACCCAGTACTTC
d_gene: .; abundance: .; v_gene: TRBV29-1; j_gene: TRBJ2-3; CDR3aa: CSVDRAAGTDTQYF; CDR3nt: TGCAGCGTTGACCGTGCGGCTGGTACAGATACGCAGTATTTT
d_gene: TRBD1; abundance: .; v_gene: TRBV18; j_gene: TRBJ2-1; CDR3aa: CASSQGQNNEQFF; CDR3nt: TGTGCCAGCTCACAGGGACAGAACAATGAGCAGTTCTTC
d_gene: .; abundance: .; v_gene: TRBV29-1; j_gene: TRBJ2-7; CDR3aa: CSVDIDRMSSYEQYF; CDR3nt: TGCAGCGTTGATATCGACAGGATGAGCTCCTACGAGCAGTACTTC
d_gene: TRBD2; abundance: .; v_gene: TRBV5-4; j_gene: TRBJ2-1; CDR3aa: CASSEPGLAGGPVIF; CDR3nt: TGTGCCAGCAGCGAACCGGGACTAGCGGGGGGCCCGGTTATCTTC
d_gene: .; abundance: .; v_gene: TRBV30; j_gene: TRBJ2-6; CDR3aa: CALDDGISNPLGSGANVLTF; CDR3nt: TGTGCCCTGGATGATGGGATTTCAAATCCTTTAGGATCTGGGGCCAACGTCCTGACTTTC
d_gene: .; abundance: .; v_gene: TRBV30; j_gene: TRBJ1-2; CDR3aa: CAWTDSYGYTF; CDR3nt: TGTGCCTGGACAGATTCGTATGGCTACACCTTC
d_gene: TRBD1; abundance: .; v_gene: TRBV29-1; j_gene: TRBJ1-5; CDR3aa: CSVGQGLNQPQHF; CDR3nt: TGCAGCGTTGGACAGGGTCTAAATCAGCCCCAGCATTTT
d_gene: .; abundance: .; v_gene: TRBV28; j_gene: TRBJ2-7; CDR3aa: CASSLGYEQYF; CDR3nt: TGTGCCAGCAGCCTGGGCTACGAGCAGTACTTC
d_gene: .; abundance: .; v_gene: TRBV4-3; j_gene: TRBJ2-5; CDR3aa: CASSQDWATIGKQYF; CDR3nt: TGCGCCAGCAGCCAAGATTGGGCGACCATTGGGAAGCAGTACTTC
d_gene: .; abundance: .; v_gene: TRBV30; j_gene: TRBJ2-1; CDR3aa: CAWRGSKGEQFF; CDR3nt: TGTGCCTGGAGGGGGTCTAAGGGAGAGCAGTTCTTC
d_gene: TRBD1; abundance: .; v_gene: TRBV29-1; j_gene: TRBJ2-3; CDR3aa: CSVEKGQIRADTQYF; CDR3nt: TGCAGCGTTGAAAAGGGACAGATTCGGGCAGATACGCAGTATTTT
d_gene: .; abundance: .; v_gene: TRBV30; j_gene: TRBJ2-5; CDR3aa: CAWSPRWLQETQYF; CDR3nt: TGTGCCTGGAGCCCCCGCTGGCTCCAAGAGACCCAGTACTTC
d_gene: .; abundance: .; v_gene: TRBV10-3; j_gene: TRBJ2-3; CDR3aa: CAISLTSTDTQYF; CDR3nt: TGTGCCATCAGTCTTACATCCACAGATACGCAGTATTTT
d_gene: .; abundance: .; v_gene: TRBV25-1; j_gene: TRBJ2-5; CDR3aa: CASSVPSGPETQYF; CDR3nt: TGTGCCAGCAGTGTACCGAGTGGCCCCGAGACCCAGTACTTC
d_gene: TRBD1; abundance: .; v_gene: TRBV7-2; j_gene: TRBJ1-4; CDR3aa: CASSLRQGSIEKLFF; CDR3nt: TGTGCCAGCAGCCTCCGACAGGGGAGCATTGAAAAACTGTTTTTT
d_gene: .; abundance: few; v_gene: TRBV30; j_gene: TRBJ1-1; CDR3aa: CAWSVFRGAEAFF; CDR3nt: TGTGCCTGGAGTGTATTCCGGGGGGCTGAAGCTTTCTTT